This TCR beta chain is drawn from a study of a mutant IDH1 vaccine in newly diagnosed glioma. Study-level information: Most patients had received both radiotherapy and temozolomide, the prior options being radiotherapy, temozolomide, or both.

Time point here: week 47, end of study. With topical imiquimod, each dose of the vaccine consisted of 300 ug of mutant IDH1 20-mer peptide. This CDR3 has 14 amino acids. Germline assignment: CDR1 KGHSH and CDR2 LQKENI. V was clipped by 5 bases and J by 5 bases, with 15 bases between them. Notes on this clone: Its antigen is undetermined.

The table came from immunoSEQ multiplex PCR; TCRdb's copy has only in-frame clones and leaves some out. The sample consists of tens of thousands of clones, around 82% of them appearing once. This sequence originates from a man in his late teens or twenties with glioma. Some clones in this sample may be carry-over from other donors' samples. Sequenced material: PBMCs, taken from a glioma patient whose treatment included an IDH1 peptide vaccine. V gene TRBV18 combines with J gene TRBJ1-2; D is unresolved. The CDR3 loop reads CASSSGRTPYGYTF. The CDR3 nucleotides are TGTGCCAGCTCAAGTGGACGGACTCCTTATGGCTACACCTTC.